These 32 T cell receptor beta chains were sequenced from one sample in a study of vaccination and CD4 T cells after COVID-19. A single record per CDR3 protein comes from TCRdb applying MiXCR to the PCR reads. Among approximately 40,000 distinct CDR3 sequences, 36% were seen once, and the ten largest hold under 6.5%. Noted time point: late sampling 161 to 241 days after vaccination in a few convalescent patients. The starting material was CD4+ T cells from blood, obtained about 7 months after SARS-CoV-2 vaccination. These receptors originate from a human donor who had recovered from COVID-19.

There are a few counts of this clonotype. The V gene is TRBV10-2, the J gene TRBJ1-1; D call uncertain. Trimming took 2 bases from V and 2 from J, leaving 6 bases between them. CDR1 is WSHSY and CDR2 is SAAADI in the germline V gene. This CDR3 contains 13 residues. The CDR3 DNA is TGCGCCAGCAGTGAGGGGGTCAACACTGAAGCTTTCTTT. Amino acid sequence: CASSEGVNTEAFF.

The chain combines TRBV27 with TRBJ2-5, with D hard to call. The CDR3 has 14 residues. CDR1 is MNHEY and CDR2 is SMNVEV in the germline V gene (reference sequence). Trimming shortened V by 6 bases and J by 0 bases, and 11 bases separated the two germline ends. The CDR3 nucleotides read TGTGCCAGCAGCCCCGGAAGGGACCAAGAGACCCAGTACTTC. This codes for CASSPGRDQETQYF.

In its sample, this clonotype was seen a few times. This chain joins TRBV28 and TRBJ1-2; 7 nucleotides match TRBD1. The CDR3 loop spans 16 amino acids. With V trimmed by 6 bases and J by 3 bases, 13 bases remained unmatched. In germline, CDR1 is MDHEN, CDR2 SYDVKM. The CDR3 loop reads CASSSPRQGSYYGYTF. The CDR3 DNA follows: TGTGCCAGCAGCTCCCCCCGACAGGGATCATACTATGGCTACACCTTC.

This clonotype was observed a few times. The CDR3: CASRRDSSSYEQYF. CDR3 DNA sequence: TGCGCCAGCCGCCGGGACTCTAGCTCCTACGAGCAGTACTTC. The chain is built from TRBV5-1 and TRBJ2-7; D is perhaps TRBD2 (6 bases). V lost 7 bases and J lost 0, with 14 bases in between. The CDR3 contains 14 residues. Germline CDR1 SGHRS, CDR2 YFSETQ.

This clonotype has only a few counts. This CDR3 reads CASSLGQFSTDTQYF. The CDR3 bases are TGTGCCAGCAGCTTAGGACAATTTAGCACAGATACGCAGTATTTT. The V call is TRBV7-3, the J call TRBJ2-3, with D possibly matching TRBD1 (5 bases). Germline-derived CDR1 and CDR2 are SGHTA and FQGTGA. The CDR3 sequence is 15 residues long. Trimming stripped 2 bases from V and 0 bases from J, with 9 bases between.

This clonotype was counted once. A read error may account for a junction end that differs from germline. J is TRBJ2-3 and V is TRBV27; tentative D call: TRBD2 (5 bases). This CDR3 region has 15 residues. The germline CDR1 and CDR2 sequences are MNHEY and SMNVEV (reference sequence). CDR3 in DNA: TGTGCCGGCAGTTCCTACGATGACTACACAGATACGCAGTATTTT. It is translated as CAGSSYDDYTDTQYF.

This chain connects TRBV6-2 or TRBV6-3 to TRBJ1-5, with TRBD1 matching over 10 bases. J was trimmed by 12 bases and V by 2 bases; bases with no gene match: 4. Germline V gene lookup returns CDR1 MNHEY and CDR2 SVGEGT. The CDR3 is 13 amino acids. CDR3 nucleotide sequence: TGTGCCAGCAGTTACGAAGGGGACAGGGGCCAGCATTTT. Encoded protein: CASSYEGDRGQHF.

This rearrangement joins TRBV6-2 or TRBV6-3 to TRBJ2-7; possibly TRBD1 for D (6 bases). The CDR3 consists of 15 residues. Germline CDR1 is MNHEY and CDR2 is SVGEGT. V was cut by 7 bases and J by 0 bases, with 16 bases left in between. The CDR3 bases are TGTGCCAGCACCTTCCGGACAGTAAACTCCTACGAGCAGTACTTC. Protein: CASTFRTVNSYEQYF.

CDR3 sequence (DNA): TGTGCCACCAGTGATATGCGGGCTAGCACAGATACGCAGTATTTT. Residues: CATSDMRASTDTQYF. The J gene is TRBJ2-3, the V gene TRBV24-1; the D gene is possibly TRBD2 (5 bases). Trimming took 3 bases from V and 0 from J, leaving 9 bases between them. CDR3 length: 15 residues. Germline CDR1 and CDR2: KGHDR and SFDVKD.

This clonotype was seen only once. The chain joins TRBV6-1 to TRBJ2-7; TRBD1 matches 8 bases. The CDR3 consists of 14 residues. In germline, CDR1 is MNHNS, CDR2 SASEGT. The junction had 10 bases not matched to a gene; V was cut back by 7 bases and J by 5 bases. The CDR3 DNA reads TGTGCCAGCATGAAGTCACAGGGGGTCCACGAGCAGTACTTC. Protein product: CASMKSQGVHEQYF.

This clonotype was seen a few times. The chain uses TRBV19 and TRBJ1-1, with 7 bases aligning to TRBD1. With V trimmed by 3 bases and J by 6 bases, 10 bases remained unmatched. The CDR3 is 15 residues long. Germline V gene data show CDR1 as LNHDA and CDR2 as SQIVND (reference sequence). The CDR3 here is CASSIKTGEGAEAFF. Here the CDR3 DNA reads TGTGCCAGTAGTATCAAAACAGGGGAAGGGGCTGAAGCTTTCTTT.

CDR3 protein: CASSWTGGETQYF. CDR3 DNA sequence: TGTGCCAGCAGTTGGACTGGAGGAGAGACCCAGTACTTC. The V call is TRBV12-3 or TRBV12-4, the J call TRBJ2-5; perhaps TRBD2 as D (5 bases). This CDR3 has 13 residues. Trimming removed 4 bases from V and 4 bases from J, with 10 bases in between.

This clonotype is judged medium-sized. DNA of the CDR3: TGTGCCAGCAGTGCACGACAGGGGGACACCGGGGAGCTGTTTTTT. It codes for CASSARQGDTGELFF. This chain connects TRBV6-4 to TRBJ2-2; 9 nucleotides align to TRBD1. This CDR3 is built from 15 residues. Losses at the gene ends were 4 bases for V and 3 bases for J; bases not matched to a gene: 3. CDR1 is MRHNA and CDR2 is SNTAGT in the germline V gene.

Turning to this clonotype: The junction does not match germline at one end; this may be a read error. This chain joins TRBV20-1 and TRBJ1-1; D remains ambiguous. The length of the CDR3 is 16 residues. The germline V gene has CDR1 DFQATT and CDR2 SNEGSKA (reference sequence). CDR3 sequence: CSASPPQQPGNTETFF. The CDR3 bases are TGCAGTGCTAGCCCCCCCCAGCAGCCGGGGAACACTGAAACTTTCTTT.

This clonotype was seen only a few times. The rearrangement links TRBV2 to TRBJ1-5; D unresolved. CDR1 SNHLY and CDR2 FYNNEI come from the germline V gene. This CDR3 comprises 15 residues. V was shortened by 6 bases and J by 5 bases, with 17 bases between the two germline ends. CDR3 amino acids: CASRDRTGDDQPQHF. In DNA, the CDR3 is TGTGCCAGCAGGGATAGGACTGGGGATGATCAGCCCCAGCATTTT.

V is TRBV28 and J is TRBJ1-1; D gene unclear. The CDR3 is made up of 14 amino acids. The ends were cut back, 3 bases at V and 2 bases at J, with 10 bases in the middle. CDR1 and CDR2 from the germline V gene are MDHEN and SYDVKM. The CDR3 here is CASSLPRLNTEAFF. For the CDR3, the DNA is TGTGCCAGCAGTTTGCCTCGCCTTAACACTGAAGCTTTCTTT.

The chain combines TRBV2 with TRBJ2-5, with TRBD1 matching 8 bases. The CDR3 contains 14 residues. V shed 6 bases and J 1 base; nucleotides not matched to a gene: 4. Looked up from germline, CDR1 is SNHLY and CDR2 is FYNNEI. In nucleotides, the CDR3 is TGTGCCAGCAGACAGGGGGAGGTCCAAGAGACCCAGTACTTC. Encoded protein: CASRQGEVQETQYF.

This clonotype was seen more than once but under ten times. The rearrangement joins TRBV20-1 to TRBJ1-1, with a possible D match to TRBD1 (5 bases). Germline V gene sequence: CDR1 DFQATT, CDR2 SNEGSKA (reference sequence). The CDR3 is made up of 15 amino acids. The V end was cut by 0 bases, the J end by 4 bases, with 15 bases between. CDR3 sequence reads: CSARDGGGLFTEAFF. The CDR3 bases are TGCAGTGCTAGAGATGGCGGGGGATTATTCACTGAAGCTTTCTTT.

The chain couples TRBV27 to TRBJ2-7; maybe TRBD2 (6 bases). CDR1 and CDR2 (germline): MNHEY, SMNVEV (reference sequence). The CDR3 totals 13 residues. V was shortened by 3 bases and J by 2 bases, with 8 bases between the two germline ends. The CDR3 bases are TGTGCCAGCAGTTTGACGGGGGCCTACGAGCAGTACTTC. Protein product: CASSLTGAYEQYF.

The sample holds a few counts of this clonotype. The rearrangement uses TRBV20-1 and TRBJ2-7; D is undetermined. CDR1 DFQATT and CDR2 SNEGSKA come from the germline V gene (reference sequence). V was cut by 3 bases and J by 3 bases, with 12 bases left in between. The CDR3 extends over 13 amino acids. CDR3 amino acids: CSASQSVSYEQYF. DNA for the CDR3: TGCAGTGCTAGTCAGTCGGTCAGCTACGAGCAGTACTTC.

The chain recombines TRBV7-9 with TRBJ2-7; TRBD2 might be the D (5 bases). This CDR3 is 16 amino acids long. Trimming took off 1 base at V and 6 bases at J, with 19 bases between the two ends. The germline CDR1 and CDR2 sequences are SEHNR and FQNEAQ (reference sequence). The DNA for the CDR3 is TGTGCCAGCAGCTTAGGGACGGGAATAAAGTCTGCCGAGCAGTACTTC. It translates to CASSLGTGIKSAEQYF.

The chain combines TRBV21-1 with TRBJ1-6. TRBV21-1 is marked as a pseudogene. The CDR3 spans 15 residues. The CDR3 loop is CASSKGGSRNSPLHF. The CDR3 nucleotides are TGTGCCAGCAGCAAAGGCGGCAGTCGAAATTCACCCCTCCACTTT.

This clonotype was observed many times. This chain uses TRBV29-1 with TRBJ1-5; a weak D match, TRBD1 (5 bases). In germline, CDR1 is SQVTM, CDR2 ANQGSEA. CDR3 length: 15 residues. V was shortened by 4 bases and J by 6 bases, with 19 bases between the two germline ends. The CDR3 is CSVASPPGLSQPQHF. CDR3 in DNA: TGCAGCGTTGCCAGCCCTCCGGGACTGTCTCAGCCCCAGCATTTT.

The V gene is TRBV20-1, the J gene TRBJ2-1; D is possibly TRBD2 (5 bases). Germline V gene lookup returns CDR1 DFQATT and CDR2 SNEGSKA (reference sequence). This CDR3 is 13 amino acids long. V lost 3 bases and J lost 1, with 7 bases in between. CDR3 in amino acids: CSASGKSYNEQFF. The CDR3 DNA is TGCAGTGCTAGCGGGAAATCCTACAATGAGCAGTTCTTC.

The rearrangement joins TRBV2 to TRBJ2-3; the D gene is possibly TRBD2 (6 bases). The CDR3 loop spans 12 amino acids. Per the germline V gene, CDR1 is SNHLY and CDR2 is FYNNEI. Trimming left V 8 bases short and J 2 bases short, with 8 bases between. The CDR3 reads CASGLSTDTQYF. The CDR3 nucleotides read TGTGCCAGCGGACTATCCACAGATACGCAGTATTTT.

V usage is TRBV6-1 and J usage is TRBJ2-7; 9 bases agree with TRBD1. The CDR3 is made up of 13 amino acids. V shed 6 bases, J shed 7 bases, and the junction held 7 bases outside the gene matches. Per the germline V gene, CDR1 is MNHNS and CDR2 is SASEGT. The CDR3 bases are TGTGCCAGCAGCCGGACAGGGGCGGGGGAGCAGTACTTC. Protein: CASSRTGAGEQYF.

This rearrangement joins TRBV20-1 to TRBJ2-1; no firm D call. V lost 1 base, J lost 5 bases, and 15 bases lay in between. The CDR3 runs 15 residues. From germline, CDR1 is DFQATT and CDR2 SNEGSKA (reference sequence). The chain's CDR3 is CSARVGLVWDNEQFF. DNA for the CDR3: TGCAGTGCTAGAGTTGGGCTAGTCTGGGACAATGAGCAGTTCTTC.

CDR3 sequence (DNA): TGTGCCAGCAGTCGCCCCGTGGGACAAGGCACAGATACGCAGTATTTT. Translating it yields CASSRPVGQGTDTQYF. The chain links TRBV6-2 or TRBV6-3 to TRBJ2-3, with D possibly matching TRBD1 (6 bases). The CDR3 consists of 16 residues. Trimming took off 5 bases at V and 1 base at J, with 16 bases between the two ends. Germline loops: CDR1 MNHEY, CDR2 SVGEGT.

The sample holds one count of this clonotype. The chain is built from TRBV7-3 and TRBJ2-6; no clear D. Germline CDR1 reads SGHTA; CDR2 reads FQGTGA. This CDR3 is 16 amino acids long. V shed 5 bases and J shed 1 base, with 12 bases lying between them. CDR3 region: CASSVGQMSGANVLTF. In nucleotides, the CDR3 is TGTGCCAGCAGCGTCGGGCAGATGTCTGGGGCCAACGTCCTGACTTTC.

V and J are TRBV28 and TRBJ2-5; 10 bases line up with TRBD2. The germline V gene has CDR1 MDHEN and CDR2 SYDVKM. The CDR3 loop spans 18 amino acids. V gave up 5 bases and J gave up 3 bases; unmatched junction bases: 15. The CDR3 spells CASSGPSGSPTKEETQYF. The CDR3, as DNA: TGTGCCAGCAGTGGGCCTAGCGGGAGTCCGACGAAAGAAGAGACCCAGTACTTC.

This clonotype was counted between two and nine times. The chain joins TRBV19 to TRBJ2-6, with TRBD1 matching over 9 bases. Germline loops: CDR1 LNHDA, CDR2 SQIVND (reference sequence). V lost 11 bases to trimming and J lost 0 bases; unmatched junction nucleotides: 5. CDR3 size: 15 residues. This CDR3 reads CAAGQGSSGANVLTF. The CDR3 nucleotides are TGTGCCGCCGGACAGGGGAGCTCTGGGGCCAACGTCCTGACTTTC.

The chain recombines TRBV24-1 with TRBJ2-7; 8 nucleotides align to TRBD1. CDR1 and CDR2 from the germline V gene are KGHDR and SFDVKD. V dropped 3 bases and J dropped 4; count of bases not matched to a gene: 4. The CDR3 extends over 14 amino acids. CDR3 in amino acids: CATSDQGAVYEQYF. CDR3 in DNA: TGTGCCACCAGTGATCAGGGGGCGGTTTACGAGCAGTACTTC.